Below are 28 T cell receptor beta chains sequenced from a single sample in a study of glioma-infiltrating T cells. Using RNA template, CDR3s of TCR alpha and beta were amplified with iRepertoire arm-PCR. TCRdb itself ran the multiplex PCR reads through MiXCR, one entry per CDR3 protein. The sample has approximately 90,000 distinct CDR3 sequences; about 23% are singletons. Sequencing was carried out using glioma tissue, nonneoplastic brain tissue, or PBMCs (not recorded which). The receptors come from a human donor with low-grade glioma or glioblastoma, undergoing nonglioma brain surgery, or in good health (not recorded which).

This chain joins TRBV27 and TRBJ1-1, with D hard to call. Germline values: CDR1 MNHEY, CDR2 SMNVEV (reference sequence). The ends were cut back, 3 bases at V and 2 bases at J, with 10 bases in the middle. The CDR3 runs to 14 residues. CDR3 residues: CASSFGQQNTEAFF. The CDR3 coding sequence is TGTGCCAGCAGTTTTGGGCAGCAAAACACTGAAGCTTTCTTT.

As concerns this clonotype: This may be a read error: a much more frequent sequence differs by one nucleotide. This chain joins TRBV5-1 and TRBJ1-6; no reliable D call. The germline gives CDR1 SGHRS, CDR2 YFSETQ. CDR3 length: 12 amino acids. DNA for the CDR3: TGCGCCAGCAGCTTGGAGCATTCACCCCTCAACTTT. It is translated as CASSLEHSPLNF.

This clonotype was seen many times. This chain links TRBV2 with TRBJ1-6; D not resolved. The CDR3 runs 13 residues. CDR1 and CDR2 from the germline V gene are SNHLY and FYNNEI. Trimming pared 4 bases from V and 9 bases from J, leaving 10 bases between. CDR3 bases: TGTGCCAGCAGTGTGGCCGGGAGTTCACCCCTCCACTTT. This encodes CASSVAGSSPLHF.

The V and J genes are TRBV5-1 and TRBJ1-2, with TRBD1 identical over 7 bases. CDR3 length equals 15 residues. The germline V gene has CDR1 SGHRS and CDR2 YFSETQ. V lost 4 bases to trimming and J lost 6 bases; unmatched junction nucleotides: 12. CDR3 sequence: CASSIGRPQGNGYTF. CDR3 coding DNA: TGCGCCAGCAGCATTGGCCGACCACAGGGGAATGGCTACACCTTC.

The table lists this clonotype with many counts. The chain has TRBV6-2 or TRBV6-3 and TRBJ2-5; TRBD2 matches at 7 bases. The trim removed 6 bases at V and 5 bases at J, leaving 9 bases unmatched. Germline lookup yields CDR1 MNHEY and CDR2 SVGEGT. The length of the CDR3 is 14 residues. The CDR3: CASRDPLAWETQYF. The CDR3 DNA sequence: TGTGCCAGCAGGGATCCACTAGCGTGGGAGACCCAGTACTTC.

The rearrangement uses TRBV5-1 and TRBJ1-2; the D gene is possibly TRBD1 (6 bases). The germline V and J ends were trimmed by 0 bases and 7 bases, with 16 bases remaining between them. CDR3 size: 15 residues. Germline V gene sequence: CDR1 SGHRS, CDR2 YFSETQ. This CDR3 reads CASSLAGEGASGYTF. The CDR3 region has the DNA TGCGCCAGCAGCTTGGCAGGGGAGGGAGCGAGTGGCTACACCTTC.

About this clonotype itself: The junction differs from germline at one of its ends, possibly a read error. V gene TRBV3-1 combines with J gene TRBJ2-5; tentatively, D is TRBD1 (5 bases). This CDR3 has 14 amino acids. Germline V gives CDR1 LGHDT, CDR2 YNNKEL (reference sequence). The CDR3 reads CASRNSRVQGTQYF. CDR3 sequence (DNA): TGTGCCAGCCGAAATAGCAGGGTTCAAGGGACCCAGTACTTC.

Ten or more counts support this clonotype. As DNA, the CDR3 is TGTGCCAGCAGTACACAAGTAGGGACCCAGTACTTC. Translation gives CASSTQVGTQYF. The rearrangement uses TRBV28 and TRBJ2-5; no reliable D call. The CDR3 covers 12 residues. Germline V gene sequence: CDR1 MDHEN, CDR2 SYDVKM. Trimming pared 5 bases from V and 7 bases from J, leaving 11 bases between.

This clonotype showed up just a few times. The chain joins TRBV4-1 to TRBJ2-7, with 15 bases fitting TRBD2. The CDR3 spans 16 residues. CDR1 MGHRA and CDR2 YSYEKL come from the germline V gene. J was trimmed by 2 bases and V by 2 bases; bases with no gene match: 1. The CDR3 DNA is TGCGCCAGCAGCCAATGGACTAGCGGGAGGGCCTACGAGCAGTACTTC. Its protein is CASSQWTSGRAYEQYF.

Ten or more counts support this clonotype. V and J are TRBV6-5 and TRBJ2-7; TRBD1 is a possible D gene (5 bases). Trimming left V 0 bases short and J 2 bases short, with 14 bases between. The CDR3 contains 16 residues. Germline loops: CDR1 MNHEY, CDR2 SVGAGI. CDR3 nucleotide sequence: TGTGCCAGCAGTTACTCTCTTCCCGACAGCCCCTACGAGCAGTACTTC. This translates into CASSYSLPDSPYEQYF.

This chain joins TRBV29-1 and TRBJ2-5, with TRBD2 matching 8 bases. After removal of 8 bases from V and 5 bases from J, the junction contained 7 bases not matched to a gene. Germline CDR1 and CDR2: SQVTM and ANQGSEA. There are 12 residues in the CDR3. The CDR3 loop is CSSGGGGETQYF. As DNA, the CDR3 is TGCAGCTCGGGAGGGGGAGGCGAGACCCAGTACTTC.

This clonotype was recorded at least ten times. This chain joins TRBV6-1 and TRBJ2-3, with unresolved D. The germline CDR1 and CDR2 sequences are MNHNS and SASEGT. Deletions cut 5 bases from V and 2 bases from J, with 5 bases between. This CDR3 has 12 amino acids. CDR3: CASSHITDTQYF. The CDR3 DNA reads TGTGCCAGCAGTCATATCACAGATACGCAGTATTTT.

The rearrangement links TRBV12-3 or TRBV12-4 to TRBJ2-1, with D tentatively TRBD1 or TRBD2 (5 bases each). Between the trimmed V and J ends, which lost 3 bases and 11 bases, there was a span of 17 bases. The CDR3 length is 14 residues. The CDR3 here is CASSFGDLRGQQFF. The CDR3, as DNA: TGTGCCAGCAGTTTCGGGGACCTCAGAGGGCAGCAGTTCTTC.

This clonotype has a count of ten or more. CDR3 loop: CASSLAGRRTTTDTQYF. Written as DNA, the CDR3 is TGTGCCAGCAGCTTAGCGGGTCGGCGAACCACCACAGATACGCAGTATTTT. The chain has TRBV7-2 and TRBJ2-3, with no clear D. Trimming removed 0 bases at V and 2 bases at J, with 15 bases between. CDR1 SGHTA and CDR2 FQGNSA come from the germline V gene. This CDR3 is 17 amino acids long.

The sample holds many counts of this clonotype. The chain is built from TRBV2 and TRBJ2-7; 9 bases fit TRBD1. There are 15 residues in the CDR3. Looked up from germline, CDR1 is SNHLY and CDR2 is FYNNEI. Trimming removed 3 bases from V and 7 bases from J; junction bases left unmatched: 10. CDR3 sequence: CASSEVRDRAQEQYF. CDR3 DNA: TGTGCCAGCAGTGAGGTTCGGGACAGGGCTCAAGAGCAGTACTTC.

This clonotype was detected many times. The CDR3 DNA sequence: TGTGCCAGCAGGACCGGGAGAAACTACAATGAGCAGTTCTTC. The encoded protein is CASRTGRNYNEQFF. The V and J genes are TRBV7-2 and TRBJ2-1, with D possibly being TRBD2 (6 bases). Germline CDR1 is SGHTA and CDR2 is FQGNSA. V was clipped by 6 bases and J by 3 bases, with 12 bases between them. This CDR3 contains 14 residues.

The chain uses TRBV12-3 or TRBV12-4 and TRBJ2-1; 8 bases are a match to TRBD2. CDR3 length equals 17 residues. Losses at the gene ends were 4 bases for V and 4 bases for J; bases not matched to a gene: 12. This CDR3 is CASSSRSGLAGYNEQFF. The CDR3 DNA is TGTGCCAGCAGTTCCCGATCCGGACTAGCTGGGTACAATGAGCAGTTCTTC.

As to this clonotype: A single base separates this from a much larger clone, so it may be a read error. The chain employs TRBV5-4 and TRBJ2-7; D might be TRBD1 (5 bases). Trimming cost V 4 bases and J 3 bases, with 8 bases left between them. The germline V gene encodes CDR1 SGHNT and CDR2 YYREEE (reference sequence). The CDR3 runs 12 residues. DNA for the CDR3: TGTGCCAGCAGCCATGACAGCTACGAGCAGTACTTC. It is translated as CASSHDSYEQYF.

Ten or more counts support this clonotype. This chain uses TRBV7-2 with TRBJ1-5; D is undetermined. Deletions cut 1 base from V and 2 bases from J, with 3 bases between. The length of the CDR3 is 13 residues. CDR1 is SGHTA and CDR2 is FQGNSA in the germline V gene. The chain's CDR3 is CASSLERNQPQHF. In nucleotides, the CDR3 is TGTGCCAGCAGCTTAGAACGCAATCAGCCCCAGCATTTT.

In its sample, this clonotype was seen many times. This rearrangement joins TRBV2 to TRBJ2-3, with a possible D match to TRBD2 (5 bases). The CDR3 is made up of 13 amino acids. Germline CDR1 and CDR2: SNHLY and FYNNEI. V shed 5 bases and J shed 2 bases, with 8 bases lying between them. This chain's CDR3 is CASSRGPTDTQYF. DNA of the CDR3: TGTGCCAGCAGTAGAGGGCCCACAGATACGCAGTATTTT. The full variable domain, completed using reference TRBV2 and TRBJ2-3, is EPEVTQTPSHQVTQMGQEVILRCVPISNHLYFYWYRQILGQKVEFLVSFYNNEISEKSEIFDDQFSVERPDGSNFTLKIRSTKLEDSAMYFCASSRGPTDTQYFGPGTRLTVL.

This clonotype has a count of ten or more. V usage is TRBV6-5 and J usage is TRBJ2-3, with no clear D. CDR1 is MNHEY and CDR2 is SVGAGI in the germline V gene. V was trimmed by 2 bases and J by 2 bases, leaving 5 bases between them. This CDR3 is 13 amino acids long. In DNA, the CDR3 is TGTGCCAGCAGTTACGGGTACACAGATACGCAGTATTTT. It yields the protein CASSYGYTDTQYF.

In its sample, this clonotype was seen many times. CDR3 coding DNA: TGTGCCAGCAGTTTTCTAGCAGAAACAGATACGCAGTATTTT. Translation gives CASSFLAETDTQYF. V and J are TRBV12-3 or TRBV12-4 and TRBJ2-3, with D possibly TRBD2 on 5 matching bases. This CDR3 spans 14 amino acids. Trimming took 3 bases from V and 3 from J, leaving 10 bases between them.

Notes on this clonotype: With a much larger clone just one base away, this may be a read error. J is TRBJ2-5 and V is TRBV20-1; 7 bases are a match to TRBD2. CDR1 is DFQATT and CDR2 is SNEGSKA in the germline V gene (reference sequence). The CDR3 consists of 14 residues. Trimming took 5 bases from V and 7 from J; bases not matched to a gene: 13. CDR3 loop: CSALLTSDGGTQYF. Written as DNA, the CDR3 is TGCAGTGCTCTCCTTACTAGCGATGGAGGGACCCAGTACTTC.

In this sample, this clonotype turned up a few times. The V call is TRBV7-9, the J call TRBJ1-3; D is undetermined. Germline V gene sequence: CDR1 SEHNR, CDR2 FQNEAQ (reference sequence). Trimming shortened V by 6 bases and J by 0 bases, and 12 bases separated the two germline ends. The CDR3 is 15 amino acids. The CDR3 loop is CASSSHSGSGNTIYF. In DNA, the CDR3 is TGTGCCAGCAGTTCTCACTCAGGCTCTGGAAACACCATATATTTT.

This clonotype was counted at least ten times. V usage is TRBV2 and J usage is TRBJ1-5, with D maybe TRBD1 (5 bases). Germline assignment: CDR1 SNHLY and CDR2 FYNNEI. V lost 6 bases, J lost 4 bases, and 13 bases lay in between. The length of the CDR3 is 14 residues. The DNA of the CDR3 is TGTGCCAGCAGACAGACAGATCTTAATCAGCCCCAGCATTTT. This sequence encodes CASRQTDLNQPQHF.

As concerns this clonotype: A much larger clonotype is one base distant, so this may be a read error. Given the absence of the conserved phenylalanine or tryptophan at the CDR3 end, a read error is likely. The CDR3 DNA is TGCAGTGCTCCACCGGGTGGAAGGGACATTCAGTACCTC. Translation gives CSAPPGGRDIQYL. The rearrangement uses TRBV20-1 and TRBJ2-4, with D uncertain. With 5 bases removed from V and 8 bases from J, the gap between germline ends came to 16 bases. CDR3 length: 13 residues. Germline-derived CDR1 and CDR2 are DFQATT and SNEGSKA (reference sequence).

This clonotype was seen at least ten times. This rearrangement joins TRBV12-3 or TRBV12-4 to TRBJ2-1, with a weak D call TRBD2 (6 bases). CDR3 size: 15 residues. The ends were cut back, 5 bases at V and 5 bases at J, with 16 bases in the middle. CDR3 protein: CASSPGVLWDNEQFF. The CDR3 nucleotides are TGTGCCAGCAGTCCGGGAGTTTTATGGGACAATGAGCAGTTCTTC.

V gene TRBV27 combines with J gene TRBJ1-1; 11 nucleotides match TRBD1. The CDR3 covers 14 residues. Germline V gene sequence: CDR1 MNHEY, CDR2 SMNVEV (reference sequence). With V trimmed by 6 bases and J by 5 bases, 5 bases remained unmatched. In nucleotides, the CDR3 is TGTGCCAGCAGAGGACAGGGGGCGAGGACTGAAGCTTTCTTT. This codes for CASRGQGARTEAFF.